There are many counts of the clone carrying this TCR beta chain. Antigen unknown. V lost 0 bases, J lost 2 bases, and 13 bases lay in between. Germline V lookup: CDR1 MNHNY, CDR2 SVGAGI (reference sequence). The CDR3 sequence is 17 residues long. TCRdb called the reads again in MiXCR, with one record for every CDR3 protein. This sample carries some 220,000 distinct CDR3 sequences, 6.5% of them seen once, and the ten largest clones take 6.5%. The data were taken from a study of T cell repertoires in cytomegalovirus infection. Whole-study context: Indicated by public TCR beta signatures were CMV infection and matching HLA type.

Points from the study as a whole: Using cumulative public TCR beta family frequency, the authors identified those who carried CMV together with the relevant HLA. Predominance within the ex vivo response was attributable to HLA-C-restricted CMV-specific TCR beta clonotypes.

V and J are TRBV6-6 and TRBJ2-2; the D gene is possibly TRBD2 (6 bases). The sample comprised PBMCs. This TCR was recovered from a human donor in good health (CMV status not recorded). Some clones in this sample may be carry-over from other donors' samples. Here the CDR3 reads CASSYSWEALNTGELFF. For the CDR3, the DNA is TGTGCCAGCAGTTACTCCTGGGAGGCCCTTAACACCGGGGAGCTGTTTTTT.